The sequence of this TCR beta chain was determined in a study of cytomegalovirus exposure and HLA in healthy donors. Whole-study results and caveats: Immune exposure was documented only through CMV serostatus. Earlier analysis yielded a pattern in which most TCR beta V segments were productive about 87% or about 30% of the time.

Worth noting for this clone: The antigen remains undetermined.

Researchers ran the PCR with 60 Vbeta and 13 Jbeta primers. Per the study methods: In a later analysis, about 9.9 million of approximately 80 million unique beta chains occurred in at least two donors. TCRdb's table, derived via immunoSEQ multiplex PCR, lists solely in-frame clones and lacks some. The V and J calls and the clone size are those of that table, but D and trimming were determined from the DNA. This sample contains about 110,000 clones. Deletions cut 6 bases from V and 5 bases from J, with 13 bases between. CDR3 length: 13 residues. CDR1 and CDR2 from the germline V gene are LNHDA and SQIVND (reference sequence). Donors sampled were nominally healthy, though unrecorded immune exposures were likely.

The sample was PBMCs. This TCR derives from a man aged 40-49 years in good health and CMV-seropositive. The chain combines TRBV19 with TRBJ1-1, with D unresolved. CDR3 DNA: TGTGCCAGTAGCATTTTGAGAGGTACTGAAGCTTTCTTT. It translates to CASSILRGTEAFF. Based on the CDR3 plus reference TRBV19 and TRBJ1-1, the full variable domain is DGGITQSPKYLFRKEGQNVTLSCEQNLNHDAMYWYRQDPGQGLRLIYYSQIVNDFQKGDIAEGYSVSREKKESFPLTVTSAQKNPTAFYLCASSILRGTEAFFGQGTRLTVV.